These 12 T cell receptor beta chains originate from one sample sequenced in a study of blood T cells in healthy people across ages. Using a J-beta primer mix together with a sample-barcoded 5' primer, a second PCR was run for about 7 to 12 cycles. TCRdb itself ran the 5' RACE reads through MiXCR, one entry per CDR3 protein. Here the sample spans over 1,200,000 distinct CDR3 sequences, 55% to 75% being singletons. Sample: blood. These receptors all come from a man aged 18 to 29 in good health.

This clonotype has more than one count but fewer than ten. The genes are TRBV29-1 and TRBJ1-2, with unresolved D. Germline CDR1 and CDR2: SQVTM and ANQGSEA. The CDR3 length is 11 residues. The V gene lost 4 bases and the J gene lost 6 bases, with 9 bases spanning the gap. The CDR3 here is CSVARVDGYTF. Here the CDR3 DNA reads TGCAGCGTTGCTCGGGTGGATGGCTACACCTTC.

This clonotype was picked up one time. This chain joins TRBV7-2 and TRBJ2-1; tentative D call: TRBD2 (7 bases). The length of the CDR3 is 15 residues. Trimming left V 5 bases short and J 7 bases short, with 18 bases between. Germline values: CDR1 SGHTA, CDR2 FQGNSA. CDR3 region: CASSVGGVGQNEQFF. The CDR3 bases are TGTGCCAGCAGCGTAGGGGGGGTGGGACAAAATGAGCAGTTCTTC.

The CDR3 nucleotides read TGTGCCAGCAGTGACCGGACAGGGGCACAAGAGACCCAGTACTTC. This encodes CASSDRTGAQETQYF. V usage is TRBV6-5 and J usage is TRBJ2-5; 9 nucleotides align to TRBD1. CDR1 and CDR2 from the germline V gene are MNHEY and SVGAGI. After removal of 5 bases from V and 2 bases from J, the junction contained 6 bases not matched to a gene. The CDR3 covers 15 residues.

The chain employs TRBV7-2 and TRBJ1-1; TRBD1 is a possible D gene (5 bases). The germline CDR1 and CDR2 sequences are SGHTA and FQGNSA. The V end lost 7 bases, the J end lost 7 bases, and 16 bases lay between the germline ends. This CDR3 spans 13 amino acids. CDR3 coding DNA: TGTGCCAGCACCAGTGCCAGGGCAGTTGAAGCTTTCTTT. Translating gives CASTSARAVEAFF.

The chain joins TRBV2 to TRBJ2-1; TRBD1 matches 7 bases. V lost 1 base, J lost 3 bases, and 0 bases stayed unmatched. This CDR3 contains 14 residues. The V gene's germline CDR1 is SNHLY and CDR2 FYNNEI. In nucleotides, the CDR3 is TGTGCCAGCAGTGAAGGACAGGGCTACAATGAGCAGTTCTTC. Protein: CASSEGQGYNEQFF.

The rearrangement uses TRBV6-2 or TRBV6-3 and TRBJ2-5; D unresolved. The DNA end lines up better with TRBJ2-7; the J call may be wrong. Germline V gene sequence: CDR1 MNHEY, CDR2 SVGEGT. This CDR3 is 12 amino acids long. CDR3 DNA sequence: TGTGCCAGCAGTTATTGGGGCTACGAGCAGTACTTC. This gives the protein CASSYWGYEQYF.

The V and J genes are TRBV24-1 and TRBJ2-1, with D hard to call. The CDR3 has 13 residues. V was pared by 8 bases and J by 5 bases, with 12 bases between. Germline-derived CDR1 and CDR2 are KGHDR and SFDVKD. In DNA, the CDR3 is TGTGCCACCACCACTACGCAGGACAATGAGCAGTTCTTC. Translating it yields CATTTTQDNEQFF.

This chain connects TRBV5-1 to TRBJ2-3; perhaps TRBD2 as D (6 bases). The CDR3 totals 15 residues. The germline V and J ends were trimmed by 0 bases and 0 bases, with 8 bases remaining between them. Germline V lookup: CDR1 SGHRS, CDR2 YFSETQ. The CDR3, as DNA: TGCGCCAGCAGCTTGGATCTAGCGAGCACAGATACGCAGTATTTT. It encodes CASSLDLASTDTQYF.

This clonotype appeared a few times. This chain uses TRBV20-1 with TRBJ1-2; D uncertain. V lost 0 bases to trimming and J lost 3 bases, with 8 bases between them. This CDR3 has 13 residues. CDR1 DFQATT and CDR2 SNEGSKA come from the germline V gene (reference sequence). The CDR3 coding sequence is TGCAGTGCTAGAGATGCGGTGGACTATGGCTACACCTTC. It yields the protein CSARDAVDYGYTF.

This clonotype has a handful of counts. The chain uses TRBV10-3 and TRBJ2-5, with 8 bases identical to TRBD1. The CDR3 length is 16 residues. The V gene's germline CDR1 is ENHRY and CDR2 SYGVKD. The ends lost 4 bases at V and 0 bases at J; junction bases unmatched: 7. CDR3 nucleotides: TGTGCCATCAGTGGGATAAAGGGACAGGACCAAGAGACCCAGTACTTC. Translation: CAISGIKGQDQETQYF.

The J gene is TRBJ2-1, the V gene TRBV4-2; D is possibly TRBD1 or TRBD2 (7 bases each). The end of the DNA is better explained by TRBJ2-7, so the J call may be wrong. Germline CDR1 reads LGHNA; CDR2 reads YNFKEQ. This CDR3 comprises 16 residues. In DNA, the CDR3 is TGTGCCAGCAGCCAACCAGGGGGGGGCACCTACAATGAGCAGTACTTC. Translated, it gives CASSQPGGGTYNEQYF.

V gene TRBV29-1 combines with J gene TRBJ2-7; 9 nucleotides line up with TRBD1. The J segment lost 5 bases and the V segment lost 4 bases, leaving 9 bases of the junction unmatched. This CDR3 has 14 residues. The germline gives CDR1 SQVTM, CDR2 ANQGSEA. The CDR3: CSVVGGDRVNEQYF. The CDR3, as DNA: TGCAGCGTTGTGGGGGGGGACAGGGTTAACGAGCAGTACTTC.